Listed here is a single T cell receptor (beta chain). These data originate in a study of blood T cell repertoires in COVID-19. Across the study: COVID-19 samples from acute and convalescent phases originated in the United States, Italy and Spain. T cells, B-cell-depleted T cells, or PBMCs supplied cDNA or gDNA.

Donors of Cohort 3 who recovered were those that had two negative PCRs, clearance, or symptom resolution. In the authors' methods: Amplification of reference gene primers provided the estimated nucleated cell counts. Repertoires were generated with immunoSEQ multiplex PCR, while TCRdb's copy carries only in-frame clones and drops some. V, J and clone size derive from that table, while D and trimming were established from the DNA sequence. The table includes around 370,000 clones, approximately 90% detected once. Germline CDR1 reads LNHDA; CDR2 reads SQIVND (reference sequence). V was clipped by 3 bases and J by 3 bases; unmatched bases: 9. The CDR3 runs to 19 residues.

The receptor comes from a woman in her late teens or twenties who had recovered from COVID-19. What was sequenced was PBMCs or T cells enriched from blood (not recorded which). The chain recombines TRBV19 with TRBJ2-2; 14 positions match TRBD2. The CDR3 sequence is CASSISRLAGGHDTGELFF. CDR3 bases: TGTGCCAGTAGTATTTCGCGACTAGCGGGGGGGCATGACACCGGGGAGCTGTTTTTT.